This passage covers 5 T cell receptor beta chains from one sample sequenced in a study of blood T cells in healthy people across ages. For the second PCR, which ran for roughly 6 to 11 cycles, a sample-barcoded 5' primer and a J-beta primer mix were used. TCRdb independently ran MiXCR on the 5' RACE reads; one entry per CDR3 protein. The sample lists 600,000 to 650,000 distinct CDR3 sequences, around three fifths seen once, with about two fifths in the top ten. The material sequenced was blood. The receptors were gathered from a man aged 55 to 70 in good health.

This clonotype came up many times. CDR3 nucleotides: TGTGCCAGCAGTGGAGACAGGAAAGAGACCCAGTACTTC. This encodes CASSGDRKETQYF. The chain is built from TRBV12-3 or TRBV12-4 and TRBJ2-5; possibly TRBD1 for D (6 bases). V was shortened by 5 bases and J by 3 bases, with 10 bases between the two germline ends. The CDR3 runs 13 residues.

The chain employs TRBV28 and TRBJ2-1; D not certain. The germline V gene encodes CDR1 MDHEN and CDR2 SYDVKM. Deletions cut 1 base from V and 5 bases from J, with 3 bases between. The CDR3 has 12 residues. This CDR3 is CASSLFDNEQFF. The CDR3 DNA follows: TGTGCCAGCAGTTTATTCGACAATGAGCAGTTCTTC.

This clonotype appeared many times. Being one base from a much bigger clone, this may be a read error. V gene TRBV11-2 combines with J gene TRBJ1-2; D unclear. The CDR3 has 14 residues. The V end was cut by 5 bases, the J end by 8 bases, with 18 bases between. Germline V gene sequence: CDR1 SGHAT, CDR2 FQNNGV. CDR3 bases: TGTGCCAGCAGCGTAGTGTCCGGGTACGGAGGCTACACCTTC. Encoded protein: CASSVVSGYGGYTF.

The genes are TRBV29-1 and TRBJ2-7; TRBD1 matches 8 bases. The CDR3 is 14 amino acids. Germline CDR1 SQVTM, CDR2 ANQGSEA. The trim removed 7 bases at V and 1 base at J, leaving 9 bases unmatched. The CDR3 nucleotides are TGCAGCGACACACCGGGGACAGGATCCTACGAGCAGTACTTC. Its translation: CSDTPGTGSYEQYF.

At least ten counts were recorded for this clonotype. The chain links TRBV20-1 to TRBJ2-5, with D tentatively TRBD1 (6 bases). The CDR3 covers 13 residues. CDR1 is DFQATT, CDR2 SNEGSKA, per germline (reference sequence). Trimming took 3 bases from V and 0 from J, leaving 8 bases between them. CDR3 DNA sequence: TGCAGTGCTAGTGAGGGGGACCAAGAGACCCAGTACTTC. It is translated as CSASEGDQETQYF.